This T cell receptor (beta chain) was identified during a study of cytomegalovirus exposure and HLA in healthy donors. PCR employed 60 Vbeta and 13 Jbeta primers. Repertoires were generated with immunoSEQ multiplex PCR, while TCRdb's copy carries only in-frame clones and drops some. Altogether 100,000 to 120,000 clones are present, around 76% being singletons, with the ten largest covering over 8%. Looked up from germline, CDR1 is SGHKS and CDR2 is YYEKEE (reference sequence). CDR3 length: 15 amino acids. V trimming: 0 bases; J trimming: 4 bases; junction bases outside the gene matches: 0. The J gene is TRBJ2-5, the V gene TRBV5-5, with 13 bases fitting TRBD2. The sequencing input was PBMCs. This TCR was recovered from a man aged 35 to 55 in good health and CMV-seropositive. The CDR3 sequence: CASSLGTSGGETQYF. The CDR3 region has the DNA TGTGCCAGCAGCTTGGGGACTAGCGGGGGAGAGACCCAGTACTTC.